A single sample gave rise to the 28 T cell receptor beta chains below, sequenced in a study of tumor-infiltrating lymphocytes in primary liver carcinoma. In addition to blood RNA drawn from unsorted whole blood, germline DNA was extracted. Starting material of 450 to 550 ng total RNA yielded TCR beta cDNA via a constant-region primer. Slightly modified ARM-PCR with three nested multiplex PCR rounds yielded TCR beta libraries. Researchers ran the first two PCR rounds for approximately 9 cycles each with TRBV1-TRBV30 forward primers and a C-beta reverse primer. Each CDR3 protein gets one entry after TCRdb re-called the multiplex PCR reads with MiXCR. Seen here are about 310,000 distinct CDR3 sequences, approximately 58% observed once, and the top ten hold approximately 15%. The sample taken for sequencing was peripheral blood. The receptors stem from a woman aged 30 to 39 with primary liver carcinoma and hepatitis B virus infection.

The V gene is TRBV5-5, the J gene TRBJ1-1, with 9 bases identical to TRBD1. Germline V gives CDR1 SGHKS, CDR2 YYEKEE (reference sequence). The CDR3 has 15 residues. V trimming: 4 bases; J trimming: 11 bases; junction bases outside the gene matches: 15. This CDR3 is CASSPLRQGVFDAFF. The CDR3 nucleotides are TGTGCCAGCAGCCCGTTAAGACAGGGGGTCTTTGACGCTTTCTTT.

Worth noting for this clonotype: A much larger clone differs by one base, so this may be a read error. The V and J genes are TRBV29-1 and TRBJ2-1; a possible D gene is TRBD2 (6 bases). The CDR3 extends over 15 amino acids. From germline, CDR1 is SQVTM and CDR2 ANQGSEA. The CDR3 loop is CSVEVTGVGGDEQSF. CDR3 DNA: TGCAGCGTTGAAGTGACGGGAGTGGGCGGAGATGAGCAGTCCTTC.

A note on this clonotype: At one end, the junction sequence differs from germline, possibly due to a read error. The rearrangement uses TRBV18 and TRBJ2-7, with D tentatively TRBD2 (5 bases). CDR1 is KGHSH and CDR2 is LQKENI in the germline V gene. The CDR3 is 15 amino acids. The chain's CDR3 is CASSSGSGLSYVQYF. The CDR3 nucleotides read TGTGCCAGCTCATCGGGTTCTGGACTCTCCTACGTGCAGTACTTC. The whole variable domain, filled in from reference TRBV18 and TRBJ2-7, reads NAGVMQNPRHLVRRRGQEARLRCSPMKGHSHVYWYRQLPEEGLKFMVYLQKENIIDESGMPKERFSAEFPKEGPSILRIQQVVRGDSAAYFCASSSGSGLSYVQYFGPGTRLTVT.

The J gene is TRBJ2-1, the V gene TRBV5-6; D gene unclear. CDR3 size: 13 residues. V was shortened by 0 bases and J by 8 bases, with 9 bases between the two germline ends. Germline V gene sequence: CDR1 SGHDT, CDR2 YYEEEE. CDR3 residues: CASSLVRDDEQFF. CDR3 bases: TGTGCCAGCAGCTTGGTTAGAGACGATGAGCAGTTCTTC.

This rearrangement joins TRBV5-4 to TRBJ2-7; D not certain. Looked up from germline, CDR1 is SGHNT and CDR2 is YYREEE (reference sequence). V was trimmed by 3 bases and J by 5 bases, leaving 9 bases between them. There are 12 residues in the CDR3. The CDR3 loop is CASSSAPNEQYF. CDR3 bases: TGTGCCAGCAGCTCGGCCCCTAACGAGCAGTACTTC.

About this clonotype: This may stem from a read error, because a much larger clone lies one nucleotide away. The V and J genes are TRBV6-2 or TRBV6-3 and TRBJ2-3, with 11 bases identical to TRBD2. The CDR3 spans 16 residues. Germline V gene lookup returns CDR1 MNHEY and CDR2 SVGEGT. The CDR3 sequence is CASSTSLAGDTDMQYF. CDR3 nucleotides: TGTGCCAGCAGTACATCACTAGCGGGAGACACAGATATGCAGTATTTT.

Points on this clonotype: One base away lies a much larger clone, so this may be a sequencing read error. J is TRBJ2-1 and V is TRBV4-2; D is perhaps TRBD2 (5 bases). This CDR3 has 17 residues. Germline V gives CDR1 LGHNA, CDR2 YNFKEQ. With 0 bases removed from V and 7 bases from J, the gap between germline ends came to 19 bases. CDR3 residues: CASSQENTRGPANEQFF. CDR3 nucleotide sequence: TGTGCCAGCAGCCAAGAGAACACGCGAGGGCCCGCGAATGAGCAGTTCTTC.

This clonotype occurred many times. The chain is built from TRBV6-8 and TRBJ1-6; no clear D gene. The CDR3 extends over 16 amino acids. Germline V CDR1 and CDR2: MNHGY, SAAAGT. Trimming removed 2 bases from V and 8 bases from J, with 16 bases in between. The CDR3 is CASSYPITSSDSPLHF. The CDR3 nucleotides read TGTGCCAGCAGTTACCCGATTACAAGCTCGGATTCACCCCTCCACTTT.

The V and J genes are TRBV6-6 and TRBJ2-1; D unresolved. The CDR3 extends over 12 amino acids. Germline V gene lookup returns CDR1 MNHNY and CDR2 SVGAGI (reference sequence). V was shortened by 6 bases and J by 5 bases, with 8 bases between the two germline ends. Here the CDR3 reads CASRTGNNEQFF. In nucleotides, the CDR3 is TGTGCCAGCAGGACTGGTAACAATGAGCAGTTCTTC.

The chain joins TRBV7-9 to TRBJ2-7; D ambiguous. Germline V gives CDR1 SEHNR, CDR2 FQNEAQ (reference sequence). Trimming removed 5 bases at V and 2 bases at J, with 10 bases between. The CDR3 loop spans 13 amino acids. In DNA form, the CDR3 reads TGTGCCAGCAGCCCCCGGGTGGCCTACGAGCAGTACTTC. Its protein product is CASSPRVAYEQYF. Based on the CDR3 plus reference TRBV7-9 and TRBJ2-7, the full variable domain is DTGVSQNPRHKITKRGQNVTFRCDPISEHNRLYWYRQTLGQGPEFLTYFQNEAQLEKSRLLSDRFSAERPKGSFSTLEIQRTEQGDSAMYLCASSPRVAYEQYFGPGTRLTVT.

Many counts were recorded for this clonotype. The genes are TRBV29-1 and TRBJ2-7; 10 bases fit TRBD1. V was pared by 5 bases and J by 4 bases, with 5 bases of the junction left unmatched. The CDR3 sequence is 13 residues long. Germline V gene sequence: CDR1 SQVTM, CDR2 ANQGSEA. The DNA of the CDR3 is TGCAGCGTTCAATGGGACAGGGGATACGAGCAGTACTTC. As protein: CSVQWDRGYEQYF.

This clonotype was counted a few times. The chain employs TRBV5-4 and TRBJ1-1; D remains ambiguous. CDR3 length equals 14 residues. V shed 2 bases and J shed 2 bases, with 10 bases lying between them. Germline CDR1 is SGHNT and CDR2 is YYREEE (reference sequence). In DNA, the CDR3 is TGTGCCAGCAGCTTCGCCTTAGGAAACACTGAAGCTTTCTTT. It codes for CASSFALGNTEAFF.

This clonotype was recorded at least ten times. This chain uses TRBV12-3 or TRBV12-4 with TRBJ1-3, with a possible D match to TRBD1 (6 bases). V gave up 5 bases and J gave up 4 bases, with 12 bases separating them. This CDR3 has 14 residues. The CDR3 nucleotides read TGTGCCAGCAGTGAATCGGGACAAGGAAACACCATATATTTT. Encoded protein: CASSESGQGNTIYF.

The chain has TRBV5-1 and TRBJ2-1; D is possibly TRBD1 or TRBD2 (7 bases each). Germline CDR1 SGHRS, CDR2 YFSETQ. This CDR3 has 16 amino acids. The V and J ends lost 0 bases and 14 bases respectively, with 24 bases between them. The CDR3, as DNA: TGCGCCAGCAGCTTGGGCCCCGTAAGCGGGACAGAAGGAAAGTTCTTC. Translation gives CASSLGPVSGTEGKFF.

On this clonotype: Its ends do not fully match the called genes, so a read error is possible. V is TRBV6-1 and J is TRBJ2-4, with TRBD2 as a possible D gene (5 bases). Germline V CDR1 and CDR2: MNHNS, SASEGT. The CDR3 contains 15 residues. This chain's CDR3 is CACSDGIIAKNIQYF. CDR3 DNA: TGTGCCTGCAGCGACGGGATCATAGCCAAAAACATTCAGTACTTC.

To note about this clonotype: This likely comes from a read error, as the CDR3 has no conserved phenylalanine or tryptophan at its end. The rearrangement uses TRBV5-1 and TRBJ2-3; D is ambiguous. Germline values: CDR1 SGHRS, CDR2 YFSETQ. V was shortened by 2 bases and J by 2 bases, with 3 bases between the two germline ends. This CDR3 contains 12 residues. CDR3 nucleotide sequence: TGCGCCAGCAGCTTTTTCACAGATACGCAGTATCTT. Translating it yields CASSFFTDTQYL.

With regard to this clonotype: The junction and the germline gene differ at one end; a read error may be behind it. The genes are TRBV11-2 and TRBJ2-2, with D maybe TRBD2 (6 bases). This CDR3 is 15 amino acids long. The V gene's germline CDR1 is SGHAT and CDR2 FQNNGV. The CDR3 DNA reads TGTGGCAGCAGCCGGTTGGAGGGAGACACCGGGGAGTTGTTTTTT. Translating gives CGSSRLEGDTGELFF.

The rearrangement links TRBV5-4 to TRBJ2-7, with TRBD2 identical over 8 bases. This CDR3 is built from 16 residues. CDR1 is SGHNT and CDR2 is YYREEE in the germline V gene (reference sequence). J gave up 5 bases and V 0 bases, and 10 bases lay outside the gene matches. This CDR3 is CASSLGLRSGGHEQYF. Here the CDR3 DNA reads TGTGCCAGCAGCTTGGGTTTGCGAAGCGGGGGACACGAGCAGTACTTC.

The V call is TRBV5-1, the J call TRBJ1-2; no clear D. V lost 0 bases and J lost 0, with 6 bases in between. Germline CDR1 and CDR2: SGHRS and YFSETQ. This CDR3 comprises 14 residues. The CDR3 loop is CASSLGRSNYGYTF. The CDR3 DNA is TGCGCCAGCAGCTTGGGGCGTTCTAACTATGGCTACACCTTC.

The V gene is TRBV6-2 or TRBV6-3, the J gene TRBJ2-7, with no clear D. This CDR3 has 14 residues. Trimming shortened V by 10 bases and J by 2 bases, and 18 bases separated the two germline ends. CDR1 and CDR2 from the germline V gene are MNHEY and SVGEGT. CDR3 amino acids: CATRVPGGPYEQYF. CDR3 nucleotides: TGTGCCACCAGAGTGCCGGGCGGCCCCTACGAGCAGTACTTC.

This clonotype was counted many times. The V call is TRBV29-1, the J call TRBJ1-1; no clear D. CDR1 is SQVTM, CDR2 ANQGSEA, per germline. V lost 1 base and J lost 4, with 13 bases in between. The CDR3 sequence is 14 residues long. CDR3 DNA: TGCAGCGTTGAAGGGGATCTGGCAGTCACTGAAGCTTTCTTT. The encoded protein is CSVEGDLAVTEAFF.

This clonotype was counted many times. The rearrangement joins TRBV30 to TRBJ2-2; D not resolved. Trimming removed 1 base at V and 8 bases at J, with 14 bases between. The CDR3 consists of 14 residues. Germline V gene sequence: CDR1 GTSNPN, CDR2 SVGIG (reference sequence). In DNA, the CDR3 is TGTGCCTGGAGTGGGTTTTTGGTTGCTGGGGAGCTGTTTTTT. Protein sequence: CAWSGFLVAGELFF.

Turning to this clonotype: The junction differs from germline at one of its ends, possibly a read error. The chain recombines TRBV4-1 with TRBJ2-1, with 10 bases that match TRBD2. This CDR3 has 16 amino acids. CDR1 and CDR2 from the germline V gene are MGHRA and YSYEKL. The CDR3 bases are TGTGCCAGCAGCCAAGTCATTAGCGGGAGGCGCAATGAGCAGTTCTTC. This encodes CASSQVISGRRNEQFF.

This chain joins TRBV7-8 and TRBJ1-3; a possible D gene is TRBD1 (5 bases). V was pared by 0 bases and J by 0 bases, with 9 bases between. Per the germline V gene, CDR1 is SGHVS and CDR2 is FQNEAQ. The CDR3 is 16 residues long. For the CDR3, the DNA is TGTGCCAGCAGCTTAGCAGCAGGGCGCTCTGGAAACACCATATATTTT. Its protein is CASSLAAGRSGNTIYF.

As regards this clonotype: The junction does not match germline at one end; this may be a read error. The chain links TRBV4-3 to TRBJ1-2; D is undetermined. Per the germline V gene, CDR1 is LGHNA and CDR2 is YSLEER. This CDR3 contains 14 residues. CDR3 sequence reads: CNSSAELEIYSYTF. The CDR3 DNA reads as TGCAACAGCAGCGCTGAGTTGGAGATCTATAGCTACACCTTC.

A word on this clonotype: One junction end does not reproduce the germline sequence, and a read error may be involved. V and J are TRBV4-2 and TRBJ1-6; D gene ambiguous. The CDR3 loop spans 16 amino acids. Germline V CDR1 and CDR2: LGHNA, YNFKEQ. The CDR3 reads CASSQGRLDDNSPFHF. The CDR3 nucleotides are TGTGCCAGCAGCCAAGGGCGGCTGGATGATAATTCACCCTTCCACTTT.

For this clonotype: This could be a read error, since a much larger clone is one nucleotide away. The rearrangement joins TRBV4-2 to TRBJ2-1; the match to TRBD2 covers 10 bases. CDR1 and CDR2 from the germline V gene are LGHNA and YNFKEQ. The CDR3 is 18 amino acids. CDR3 residues: CASSQELAGGSGYNKQFF. CDR3 DNA: TGTGCCAGCAGCCAAGAATTAGCGGGAGGATCAGGGTACAATAAGCAGTTCTTC.

This chain uses TRBV5-6 with TRBJ2-7; 10 bases are a match to TRBD1. Trimming at V came to 2 bases and at J to 7 bases, leaving 15 bases not matched to a gene. The CDR3 consists of 17 residues. Germline V CDR1 and CDR2: SGHDT, YYEEEE. The CDR3 DNA is TGTGCCAGCAGCTTTAAAATAGGACAGGGGGTCCCGGGGGAGCAGTACTTC. This gives the protein CASSFKIGQGVPGEQYF.